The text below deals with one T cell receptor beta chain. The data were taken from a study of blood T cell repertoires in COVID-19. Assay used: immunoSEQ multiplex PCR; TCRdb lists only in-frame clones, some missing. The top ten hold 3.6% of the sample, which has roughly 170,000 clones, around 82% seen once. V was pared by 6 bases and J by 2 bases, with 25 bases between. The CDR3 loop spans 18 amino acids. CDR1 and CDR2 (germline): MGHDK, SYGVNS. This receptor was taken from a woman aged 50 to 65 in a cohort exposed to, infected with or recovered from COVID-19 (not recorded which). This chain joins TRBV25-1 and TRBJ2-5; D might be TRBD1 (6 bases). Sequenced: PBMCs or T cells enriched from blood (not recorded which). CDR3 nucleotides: TGTGCCAGCAGCCCGGACAGATCCCACAACCGGGCACAAGAGACCCAGTACTTC. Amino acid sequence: CASSPDRSHNRAQETQYF.